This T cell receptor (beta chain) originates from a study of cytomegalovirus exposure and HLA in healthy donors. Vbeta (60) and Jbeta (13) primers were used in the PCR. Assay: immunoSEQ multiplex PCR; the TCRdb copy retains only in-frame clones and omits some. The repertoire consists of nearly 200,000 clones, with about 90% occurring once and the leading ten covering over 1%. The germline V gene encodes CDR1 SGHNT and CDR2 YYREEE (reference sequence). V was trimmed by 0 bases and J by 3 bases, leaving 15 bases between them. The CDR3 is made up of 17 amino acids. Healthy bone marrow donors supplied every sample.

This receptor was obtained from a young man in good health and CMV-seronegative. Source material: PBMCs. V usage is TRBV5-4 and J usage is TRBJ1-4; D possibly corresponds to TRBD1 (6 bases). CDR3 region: CASSLGGQAPSNEKLFF. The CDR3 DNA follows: TGTGCCAGCAGCTTGGGGGGACAAGCCCCCTCTAATGAAAAACTGTTTTTT.